These 20 T cell receptor beta chains originate from one sample sequenced in a study of blood T cells in healthy people across ages. A J-beta primer mix and a sample-barcoded 5' primer were used in a second PCR of roughly 6 to 11 cycles. TCRdb passed the 5' RACE reads through MiXCR, listing each CDR3 protein once. The data show 1.5 million to 2 million distinct CDR3 sequences, around half seen once. Material for sequencing was blood. These receptors all stem from a woman between 35 and 50 years old in good health.

This clonotype was detected only a few times. The chain links TRBV7-9 to TRBJ2-4; a weak D match, TRBD1 (6 bases). Trimming left V 1 base short and J 0 bases short, with 13 bases between. The germline V gene encodes CDR1 SEHNR and CDR2 FQNEAQ (reference sequence). This CDR3 region has 17 residues. Here the CDR3 reads CASSLDGGSLAKNIQYF. Written as DNA, the CDR3 is TGTGCCAGCAGCTTAGATGGGGGCTCCCTAGCCAAAAACATTCAGTACTTC.

CDR3 nucleotides: TGTGCCAGCAGTTTTGTTGGGCAGGGGAAGGGCAATGAGCAGTTCTTC. As protein: CASSFVGQGKGNEQFF. The V call is TRBV28, the J call TRBJ2-1; a possible D gene is TRBD1 (6 bases). Germline CDR1 and CDR2: MDHEN and SYDVKM. V was clipped by 3 bases and J by 6 bases, with 18 bases between them. This CDR3 contains 16 residues.

This clonotype was seen ten or more times. One end of the junction does not line up with germline, which may come from a read error. The CDR3 protein is CASSHGGYEQYF. The CDR3 DNA is TGCGCCAGCAGCCATGGGGGCTACGAGCAGTACTTC. V usage is TRBV3-1 and J usage is TRBJ2-7; D might be TRBD1 or TRBD2, each matching 5 bases. The CDR3 covers 12 residues. Per the germline V gene, CDR1 is LGHDT and CDR2 is YNNKEL (reference sequence).

A few counts support this clonotype. V gene TRBV10-3 combines with J gene TRBJ2-4; D may be TRBD1 (6 bases). The DNA end lines up better with TRBJ2-7; the J call may be wrong. There are 12 residues in the CDR3. Germline CDR1 reads ENHRY; CDR2 reads SYGVKD. In DNA, the CDR3 is TGTGCCATCAGCCTACAGGGAGACGAGCAGTACTTC. This encodes CAISLQGDEQYF.

A word on this clonotype: At one end, the junction sequence differs from germline, possibly due to a read error. This CDR3 is CASGLAGPSYNEQFF. CDR3 DNA: TGTGCTAGTGGCTTGGCAGGGCCATCCTACAATGAGCAGTTCTTC. The chain joins TRBV12-5 to TRBJ2-1; D is perhaps TRBD1 (5 bases). The CDR3 has 15 amino acids. The germline gives CDR1 LGHNT, CDR2 FRNRAP. Filled out from reference TRBV12-5 and TRBJ2-1, the complete variable domain reads DARVTQTPRHKVTEMGQEVTMRCQPILGHNTVFWYRQTMMQGLELLAYFRNRAPLDDSGMPKDRFSAEMPDATLATLKIQPSEPRDSAVYFCASGLAGPSYNEQFFGPGTRLTVL.

The rearrangement links TRBV6-2 or TRBV6-3 to TRBJ1-1, with D maybe TRBD1 (6 bases). CDR1 and CDR2 from the germline V gene are MNHEY and SVGEGT. This CDR3 region has 11 residues. The V gene lost 8 bases and the J gene lost 10 bases, with 14 bases spanning the gap. The CDR3 region is CASPVGGGAFF. In DNA, the CDR3 is TGTGCCAGCCCCGTAGGAGGGGGAGCTTTCTTT.

V gene TRBV2 combines with J gene TRBJ2-5; 11 positions agree with TRBD2. CDR3 length: 16 amino acids. With 7 bases clipped from V and 1 base from J, the junction kept 8 bases outside the gene matches. Looked up from germline, CDR1 is SNHLY and CDR2 is FYNNEI. Written as DNA, the CDR3 is TGTGCCAGCAAGCAAACTAGCGGGGGCCTCCAAGAGACCCAGTACTTC. Amino acid sequence: CASKQTSGGLQETQYF.

The chain couples TRBV20-1 to TRBJ2-3, with a possible D match to TRBD2 (7 bases). CDR3 length: 15 residues. In germline, CDR1 is DFQATT, CDR2 SNEGSKA (reference sequence). The V end was cut by 0 bases, the J end by 6 bases, with 16 bases between. The CDR3 reads CSARDVGGALDTQYF. CDR3 bases: TGCAGTGCTAGAGACGTTGGGGGGGCCCTGGATACGCAGTATTTT.

This clonotype was counted a few times. The chain combines TRBV5-1 with TRBJ2-3; possibly TRBD1 or TRBD2 for D (5 bases each). The germline V gene has CDR1 SGHRS and CDR2 YFSETQ. Trimming shortened V by 2 bases and J by 0 bases, and 10 bases separated the two germline ends. The CDR3 contains 15 residues. The CDR3 DNA is TGCGCCAGCAGCTTTTTGGGACGGAGCACAGATACGCAGTATTTT. Protein: CASSFLGRSTDTQYF. Together with reference TRBV5-1 and TRBJ2-3, the CDR3 gives the full variable domain: KAGVTQTPRYLIKTRGQQVTLSCSPISGHRSVSWYQQTPGQGLQFLFEYFSETQRNKGNFPGRFSGRQFSNSRSEMNVSTLELGDSALYLCASSFLGRSTDTQYFGPGTRLTVL.

The table lists this clonotype with a few counts. This chain joins TRBV7-8 and TRBJ2-4; TRBD2 aligns across 7 bases. CDR1 is SGHVS and CDR2 is FQNEAQ in the germline V gene. This CDR3 has 16 residues. Trimming removed 2 bases from V and 3 bases from J; junction bases left unmatched: 7. The CDR3 here is CASSLSAGYYKNIQYF. DNA of the CDR3: TGTGCCAGCAGCTTATCAGCGGGATACTACAAAAACATTCAGTACTTC.

The chain links TRBV13 to TRBJ2-3; 12 positions match TRBD2. V lost 4 bases and J lost 2; bases outside the gene matches: 7. The CDR3 sequence is 17 residues long. CDR1 PRHDT and CDR2 FYEKMQ come from the germline V gene (reference sequence). CDR3 sequence: CASSSLAGGITTDTQYF. Written as DNA, the CDR3 is TGTGCCAGCAGCTCCCTAGCGGGGGGGATTACCACAGATACGCAGTATTTT.

This clonotype was detected a few times. The chain is built from TRBV29-1 and TRBJ2-1; no clear D. V lost 0 bases to trimming and J lost 0 bases, with 6 bases between them. The CDR3 sequence is 14 residues long. Germline loops: CDR1 SQVTM, CDR2 ANQGSEA. The chain's CDR3 is CSVEDRGSYNEQFF. The CDR3, as DNA: TGCAGCGTTGAAGACCGAGGCTCCTACAATGAGCAGTTCTTC.

Worth noting for this clonotype: A much larger clone differs by one base, so this may be a read error. The chain is built from TRBV6-1 and TRBJ2-3; 8 bases are a match to TRBD1. The germline gives CDR1 MNHNS, CDR2 SASEGT. The CDR3 has 14 residues. Losses at the gene ends were 5 bases for V and 8 bases for J; bases not matched to a gene: 9. The CDR3 coding sequence is TGTGCCAGCAGTTCCCGGACAGGGTTAGGTACGCAGTATTTT. Its protein product is CASSSRTGLGTQYF.

This clonotype appeared a few times. This chain links TRBV12-3 or TRBV12-4 with TRBJ2-6; D possibly corresponds to TRBD1 (5 bases). V was shortened by 7 bases and J by 3 bases, with 16 bases between the two germline ends. The CDR3 runs 16 residues. CDR3 sequence reads: CASKGSRFRGANVLTF. In nucleotides, the CDR3 is TGTGCCAGCAAGGGGTCGAGATTTCGTGGGGCCAACGTCCTGACTTTC.

The rearrangement links TRBV21-1 to TRBJ1-5; TRBD1 is the table's D call and was not checked against the DNA. TRBV21-1 is listed as a pseudogene. This CDR3 contains 17 residues. CDR3 DNA sequence: TGTGCCAGCAGCAAAGAGGGCAGGGAGTATAGCAATCAGCCCCAGCATTTT. It yields the protein CASSKEGREYSNQPQHF.

This sequence joins TRBV29-1 and TRBJ2-5; 7 nucleotides match TRBD1. J lost 1 base, V lost 2 bases, and 7 bases had no gene match. Germline CDR1 reads SQVTM; CDR2 reads ANQGSEA. The CDR3 runs 15 residues. Written as DNA, the CDR3 is TGCAGCGTTGAAATACCCTGGGACAGCCAAGAGACCCAGTACTTC. It codes for CSVEIPWDSQETQYF.

This sequence joins TRBV20-1 and TRBJ2-3, with a weak D call TRBD2 (7 bases). Germline V gene sequence: CDR1 DFQATT, CDR2 SNEGSKA (reference sequence). This CDR3 region has 13 residues. V lost 5 bases to trimming and J lost 6 bases, with 15 bases between them. For the CDR3, the DNA is TGCAGTGCTTGGGGGGGCTCGGGGGATACGCAGTATTTT. Translating it yields CSAWGGSGDTQYF.

The rearrangement links TRBV7-9 to TRBJ2-7; D unclear. Trimming pared 7 bases from V and 0 bases from J, leaving 16 bases between. The CDR3 covers 15 residues. Germline V gives CDR1 SEHNR, CDR2 FQNEAQ (reference sequence). CDR3 nucleotides: TGTGCCAGCACCCTCCTGCAAGCGAGCTCCTACGAGCAGTACTTC. This encodes CASTLLQASSYEQYF.

This chain connects TRBV12-3 or TRBV12-4 to TRBJ2-1; D is unclear. Trimming removed 2 bases at V and 8 bases at J, with 10 bases between. The CDR3 is made up of 13 amino acids. CDR3 in DNA: TGTGCCAGCAGTTTACTCGCGTTCCATGAGCAGTTCTTC. This sequence encodes CASSLLAFHEQFF.

There are a few counts of this clonotype. The rearrangement links TRBV2 to TRBJ2-4; perhaps TRBD1 as D (5 bases). The CDR3 has 13 residues. Between the trimmed V and J ends, which lost 7 bases and 4 bases, there was a span of 11 bases. CDR1 is SNHLY and CDR2 is FYNNEI in the germline V gene. The CDR3 nucleotides are TGTGCCAGCAAGCTAGGGGTTAAAAACATTCAGTACTTC. This sequence encodes CASKLGVKNIQYF.